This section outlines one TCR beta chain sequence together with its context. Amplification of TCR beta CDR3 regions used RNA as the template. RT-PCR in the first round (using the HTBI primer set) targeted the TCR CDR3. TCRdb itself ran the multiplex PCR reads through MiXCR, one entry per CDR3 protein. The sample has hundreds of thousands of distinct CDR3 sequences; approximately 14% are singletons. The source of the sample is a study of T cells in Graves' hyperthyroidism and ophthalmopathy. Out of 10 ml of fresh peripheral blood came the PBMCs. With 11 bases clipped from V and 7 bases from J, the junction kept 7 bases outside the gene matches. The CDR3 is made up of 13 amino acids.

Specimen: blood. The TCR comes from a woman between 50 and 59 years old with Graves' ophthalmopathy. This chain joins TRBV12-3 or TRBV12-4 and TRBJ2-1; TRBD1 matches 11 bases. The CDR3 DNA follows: TGTGCCGGCGGACAGGGGGCATTAAATGAGCAGTTCTTC. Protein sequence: CAGGQGALNEQFF.